The clone carrying this T cell receptor beta chain was recorded a few times. The antigen remains unidentified. The sample is drawn from a study of T cell clonality in common variable immunodeficiency. Findings and limits, study-wide: Fewer deletions and N-nucleotide insertions were reportedly seen in common variable immunodeficiency TCR beta sequences.

Reduced serum IgG, IgA and/or IgM plus specific antibody deficiency defined CVID. CVID subjects were around 15 female and 29 male, aged 9 to 64. Control and CVID samples contributed equal amounts of genomic DNA. TCRdb's table, derived via immunoSEQ multiplex PCR, lists solely in-frame clones and lacks some. The sample shows approximately 14,000 clones, none of them appearing just once. Source material: peripheral blood mononuclear cells. The receptor's source is a human donor with common variable immunodeficiency.

The CDR3 here is CASRIYLSANTGELFF. The part of the CDR3 DNA that was read is TGTGCCAGTAGGATCTATCTCTCCGCGAACACCGGGGAG. J is TRBJ2-2 and V is TRBV19; D remains ambiguous. The sequenced fragment ends 3 residues before the CDR3 boundary, so the rest is inferred from the germline J gene. The CDR3 extends over 16 amino acids. V was shortened by 6 bases and J by 0 bases, with 14 bases between the two germline ends. Germline lookup yields CDR1 LNHDA and CDR2 SQIVND (reference sequence).